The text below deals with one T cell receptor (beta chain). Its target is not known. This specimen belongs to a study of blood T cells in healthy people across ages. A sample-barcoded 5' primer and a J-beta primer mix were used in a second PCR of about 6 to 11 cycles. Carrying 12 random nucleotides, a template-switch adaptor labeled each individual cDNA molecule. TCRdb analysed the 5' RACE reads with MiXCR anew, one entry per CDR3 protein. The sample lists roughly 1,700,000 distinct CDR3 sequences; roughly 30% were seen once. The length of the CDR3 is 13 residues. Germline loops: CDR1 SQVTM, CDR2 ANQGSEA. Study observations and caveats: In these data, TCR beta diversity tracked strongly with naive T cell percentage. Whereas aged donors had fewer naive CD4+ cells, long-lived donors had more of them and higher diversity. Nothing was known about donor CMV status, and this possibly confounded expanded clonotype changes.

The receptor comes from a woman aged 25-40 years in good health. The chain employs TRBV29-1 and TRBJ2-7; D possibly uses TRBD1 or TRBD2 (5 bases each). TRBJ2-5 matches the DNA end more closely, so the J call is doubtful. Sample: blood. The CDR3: CSVEEGPIETQYF. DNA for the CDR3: TGCAGCGTTGAAGAGGGACCGATAGAGACCCAGTACTTC.